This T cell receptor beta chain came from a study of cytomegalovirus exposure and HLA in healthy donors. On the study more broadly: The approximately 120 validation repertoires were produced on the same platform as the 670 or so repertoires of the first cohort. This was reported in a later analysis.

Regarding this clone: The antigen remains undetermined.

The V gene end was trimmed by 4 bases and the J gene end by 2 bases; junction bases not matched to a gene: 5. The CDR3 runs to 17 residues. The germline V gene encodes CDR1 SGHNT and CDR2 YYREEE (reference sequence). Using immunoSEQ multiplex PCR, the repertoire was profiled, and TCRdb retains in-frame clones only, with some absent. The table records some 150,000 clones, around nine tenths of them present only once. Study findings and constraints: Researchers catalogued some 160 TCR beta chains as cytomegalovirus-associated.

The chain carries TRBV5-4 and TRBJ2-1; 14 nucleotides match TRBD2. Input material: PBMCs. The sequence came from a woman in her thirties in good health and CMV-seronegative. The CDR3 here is CASSLPGLAGAYNEQFF. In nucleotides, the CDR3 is TGTGCCAGCAGCCTCCCGGGACTAGCGGGGGCCTACAATGAGCAGTTCTTC.